The rows below give T cell receptor beta chains drawn from one sample of a study of T-cell reconstitution after alpha-beta-depleted transplantation in children. TCRdb re-analysed the PCR reads in MiXCR, keeping a single row per CDR3 protein. The data contain some 600,000 distinct CDR3 sequences, 10% to 15% of them singletons. Source: PBMCs, mostly from graft donor cells, taken 360 days after TCRalphabeta/CD19-depleted stem cell transplant. Receptors originate from a male patient younger than 18 who had a stem cell transplant for acute myeloid leukemia, so the T cells may come from the graft donor. The CDR3 runs from the conserved cysteine through the conserved F or W. The D gene is left open where the match is weak. Clone size is not always given. Where it is, it says once, few, many or a class for expanded clones.

TGTGCCACCCTGGGACCGCGACAATACGAGCAGTACTTC	CATLGPRQYEQYF	.	TRBJ2-7	.	TRBV6-2/TRBV6-3	13
TGCAGTGCCCCGGGGTGGAGGTCGACTGGAAACACCATATATTTT	CSAPGWRSTGNTIYF	few	TRBJ1-3	.	TRBV20-1	15
TGTGCCAGCAGCGAGAAGAGGGAACTGTTTTTT	CASSEKRELFF	few	TRBJ1-4	.	TRBV12-3/TRBV12-4	11
TGTGCCACCAGCAGAGGCCTTAGCGGGAGAGATGGGGCCAACGTCCTGACTTTC	CATSRGLSGRDGANVLTF	.	TRBJ2-6	TRBD2	TRBV15	18
TGTGCCAGCACCCGAAGAAGCGGGAGGGCGACTGAGCAGTTCTTC	CASTRRSGRATEQFF	.	TRBJ2-1	TRBD2	TRBV6-2/TRBV6-3	15
TGCAGTGCTTTTAGCGGGAGCGGGGAGACCCAGTACTTC	CSAFSGSGETQYF	few	TRBJ2-5	TRBD2	TRBV20-1	13
TGCGCCAGCAGCGGGATGCTACTAGCGGGAGGAGGAAATGAGCAGTTCTTC	CASSGMLLAGGGNEQFF	few	TRBJ2-1	TRBD2	TRBV5-1	17
TGCGCCAGCAGCTGGTCACTAGCGGGAGCCTCCTACGAGCAGTACTTC	CASSWSLAGASYEQYF	.	TRBJ2-7	TRBD2	TRBV5-1	16
TGTGCCAGCAGTTTCAACGGGGAGCTGTTTTTT	CASSFNGELFF	many	TRBJ2-2	.	TRBV7-2	11
TGTGCCAGCAGCTTAGCAATATTTGGGGACAGCAGATTGAACACTGAAGCTTTCTTT	CASSLAIFGDSRLNTEAFF	many	TRBJ1-1	TRBD1	TRBV7-2	19
TGTGCCAGCAGCCCCCAAGGGGGGGTCTCCTACAATGAGCAGTTCTTC	CASSPQGGVSYNEQFF	.	TRBJ2-1	.	TRBV7-3	16
TGCAGTGCTAGGGGACTAGCGGGGTCTACCTACGAGCAGTACTTC	CSARGLAGSTYEQYF	few	TRBJ2-7	TRBD2	TRBV20-1	15
TGTGCCACCGGGGACAGGGGAAGCTACGAGCAGTACTTC	CATGDRGSYEQYF	few	TRBJ2-7	TRBD1	TRBV15	13
TGCAGTGCTAATTATGGTGACACCGGGGAGCTGTTTTTT	CSANYGDTGELFF	few	TRBJ2-2	.	TRBV20-1	13
TGCGCCAGCAGCGGACCGGACACACTGGGGACTGAAGCTTTCTTT	CASSGPDTLGTEAFF	few	TRBJ1-1	.	TRBV4-3	15
TGTGCCAGCAGTCTTCGACGGATAGCTAACTATGGCTACACCTTC	CASSLRRIANYGYTF	.	TRBJ1-2	.	TRBV12-3/TRBV12-4	15
TGTGCCAGCAGCCAAGATCCGACGGTGTGGGATACGCAGTATTTT	CASSQDPTVWDTQYF	.	TRBJ2-3	.	TRBV4-2	15
TGTGCCAGCGGAGGGTCACCGACTCATAATTCACCCCTCCACTTT	CASGGSPTHNSPLHF	few	TRBJ1-6	.	TRBV12-3/TRBV12-4	15
TGTGCCAGCAGTTGGATAGCGAACACTGAAGCTTTCTTT	CASSWIANTEAFF	.	TRBJ1-1	.	TRBV27	13
TGCAGTGCTTCTCTAGGGAGTAACACCGGGGAGCTGTTTTTT	CSASLGSNTGELFF	few	TRBJ2-2	.	TRBV20-1	14
TGCGCCAGCAGCGCGCGGGACCACGGGGAGCAGTACTTC	CASSARDHGEQYF	.	TRBJ2-7	.	TRBV5-1	13
TGTGCCAGCTCACCATTGGGACAGGCATACACCGAGCAGTACTTC	CASSPLGQAYTEQYF	few	TRBJ2-7	TRBD1	TRBV18	15
TGCAGCGTTATCCATCCCCGAGGTGGGTTTAGCGAGGGAAACACCGGGGAGCTGTTTTTT	CSVIHPRGGFSEGNTGELFF	few	TRBJ2-2	.	TRBV29-1	20
TGCGCCAGCAGCCAAGGATGGGGGTGGAACACCGGGGAGCTGTTTTTT	CASSQGWGWNTGELFF	few	TRBJ2-2	.	TRBV4-3	16
TGCAGTGCTAGACCGGACGGGCCCTACAATGAGCAGTTCTTC	CSARPDGPYNEQFF	.	TRBJ2-1	.	TRBV20-1	14